Each of the 26 T cell receptor beta chains below was sequenced from the same sample in a study of T cell repertoires in cytomegalovirus infection. TCRdb fed the reads into MiXCR, producing one record per CDR3 protein. The repertoire holds 450,000 to 600,000 distinct CDR3 sequences, 10% to 12% seen once, with about a tenth in the top ten. The sequencing input was PBMCs. Source of these receptors: a human donor in good health (CMV status not recorded). Some clones in this sample may be carry-over from other donors' samples.

Many counts were recorded for this clonotype. The chain uses TRBV11-2 and TRBJ2-3; possibly TRBD2 for D (5 bases). The CDR3 totals 16 residues. Germline V gene sequence: CDR1 SGHAT, CDR2 FQNNGV. V lost 5 bases and J 0 bases, leaving 15 bases between the germline ends. CDR3 sequence: CASSPPGAASTDTQYF. For the CDR3, the DNA is TGTGCCAGCAGCCCCCCCGGAGCGGCTAGCACAGATACGCAGTATTTT.

The table lists this clonotype with many counts. This rearrangement joins TRBV7-9 to TRBJ1-4; 8 bases match TRBD1. This CDR3 comprises 15 residues. V lost 7 bases to trimming and J lost 3 bases; unmatched junction nucleotides: 7. Germline V gives CDR1 SEHNR, CDR2 FQNEAQ (reference sequence). The CDR3 reads CASIDMTGANEKLFF. CDR3 DNA: TGTGCCAGCATCGATATGACAGGGGCTAATGAAAAACTGTTTTTT.

This chain uses TRBV27 with TRBJ2-7; perhaps TRBD2 as D (6 bases). The CDR3 consists of 16 residues. The V gene's germline CDR1 is MNHEY and CDR2 SMNVEV (reference sequence). The ends were cut back, 2 bases at V and 3 bases at J, with 17 bases in the middle. The CDR3 region has the DNA TGTGCCAGCAGTTTAGCCGCTCGGGGAGGAAGCTACGAGCAGTACTTC. It is translated as CASSLAARGGSYEQYF.

This clonotype was observed at least ten times. The CDR3 spells CASSPGLAGGPNTGELFF. For the CDR3, the DNA is TGTGCCAGCAGTCCGGGACTAGCGGGGGGTCCGAACACCGGGGAGCTGTTTTTT. The chain employs TRBV12-3 or TRBV12-4 and TRBJ2-2; 15 bases fit TRBD2. The CDR3 totals 18 residues. The junction had 4 bases not matched to a gene; V was cut back by 5 bases and J by 0 bases.

This clonotype has just a few counts. Here the CDR3 reads CASSGGGGEQYF. CDR3 bases: TGTGCCAGCAGTGGGGGCGGGGGCGAGCAGTACTTC. The chain employs TRBV2 and TRBJ2-7; 7 bases map to TRBD2. Trimming removed 4 bases from V and 6 bases from J; junction bases left unmatched: 3. The CDR3 sequence is 12 residues long. Germline V lookup: CDR1 SNHLY, CDR2 FYNNEI. Full variable domain (rest looked up from reference TRBV2 and TRBJ2-7): EPEVTQTPSHQVTQMGQEVILRCVPISNHLYFYWYRQILGQKVEFLVSFYNNEISEKSEIFDDQFSVERPDGSNFTLKIRSTKLEDSAMYFCASSGGGGEQYFGPGTRLTVT.

J is TRBJ2-3 and V is TRBV29-1; 8 nucleotides match TRBD1. The CDR3 spans 13 residues. CDR1 and CDR2 from the germline V gene are SQVTM and ANQGSEA. After removal of 7 bases from V and 4 bases from J, the junction contained 7 bases not matched to a gene. CDR3 coding DNA: TGCAGCGCATCCGGGACAGGCGCAGATACGCAGTATTTT. Translated: CSASGTGADTQYF.

This clonotype was recorded many times. The chain links TRBV19 to TRBJ1-2, with D tentatively TRBD1 (6 bases). This CDR3 comprises 13 residues. V lost 7 bases, J lost 7 bases, and 16 bases lay in between. In germline, CDR1 is LNHDA, CDR2 SQIVND (reference sequence). CDR3 sequence (DNA): TGTGCCAGTACCCTGGGGGGCCTAAGTGGCTACACCTTC. This sequence encodes CASTLGGLSGYTF.

This clonotype was recorded a few times. This chain joins TRBV7-9 and TRBJ1-2; D unresolved. The V end was cut by 5 bases, the J end by 4 bases, with 2 bases between. Germline CDR1 reads SEHNR; CDR2 reads FQNEAQ (reference sequence). The CDR3 has 10 amino acids. CDR3 bases: TGTGCCAGCAGCGCCTATGGCTACACCTTC. Protein: CASSAYGYTF.

The table lists this clonotype with a few counts. This chain uses TRBV29-1 with TRBJ2-1, with TRBD2 matching 12 bases. The V gene end was trimmed by 7 bases and the J gene end by 6 bases; junction bases not matched to a gene: 7. Per germline, CDR1 SQVTM and CDR2 ANQGSEA. The CDR3 has 14 amino acids. The CDR3 DNA reads TGCAGCGCTCGTCCTAGCGGGAGGGTCAATGAGCAGTTCTTC. It specifies CSARPSGRVNEQFF.

This clonotype has ten or more counts. The chain recombines TRBV4-1 with TRBJ1-2, with a possible D match to TRBD1 (5 bases). The germline V gene has CDR1 MGHRA and CDR2 YSYEKL. V gave up 1 base and J gave up 0 bases, with 12 bases separating them. This CDR3 comprises 16 residues. The CDR3 reads CASSQVIGRANYGYTF. The CDR3 nucleotides are TGCGCCAGCAGCCAAGTCATTGGCAGGGCTAACTATGGCTACACCTTC.

This clonotype was seen ten or more times. The chain links TRBV29-1 to TRBJ1-1; no firm D call. Germline V lookup: CDR1 SQVTM, CDR2 ANQGSEA. V dropped 0 bases and J dropped 7 bases, with 9 bases sitting between them. The CDR3 is 12 amino acids. The CDR3 DNA follows: TGCAGCGTTGAAGAAGGCGGCTTTGAAGCTTTCTTT. It specifies CSVEEGGFEAFF.

This clonotype has a count of ten or more. The chain couples TRBV7-6 to TRBJ2-3; D is unclear. V lost 2 bases to trimming and J lost 5 bases, with 8 bases between them. Germline V gene data show CDR1 as SGHVS and CDR2 as FNYEAQ. The CDR3 spans 13 residues. The CDR3 reads CASSLLRQDTQYF. The CDR3 coding sequence is TGTGCCAGCAGCTTACTCCGGCAAGATACGCAGTATTTT.

This clonotype was seen a few times. This sequence joins TRBV19 and TRBJ1-1; D possibly corresponds to TRBD1 (5 bases). Germline V gives CDR1 LNHDA, CDR2 SQIVND (reference sequence). The CDR3 is 14 amino acids. Trimming stripped 1 base from V and 4 bases from J, with 10 bases between. CDR3: CASSIVQGRTEAFF. Written as DNA, the CDR3 is TGTGCCAGTAGTATAGTTCAGGGTCGCACTGAAGCTTTCTTT.

This clonotype was recorded many times. As DNA, the CDR3 is TGCAGTGCTCCACCGGGGCTAGCGGGTCAGACCCAGTACTTC. Encoded protein: CSAPPGLAGQTQYF. V gene TRBV20-1 combines with J gene TRBJ2-5; 8 nucleotides align to TRBD2. Germline V lookup: CDR1 DFQATT, CDR2 SNEGSKA (reference sequence). CDR3 length: 14 residues. Trimming removed 5 bases from V and 6 bases from J; junction bases left unmatched: 11.

V usage is TRBV28 and J usage is TRBJ1-4; a weak D match, TRBD1 (5 bases). V was trimmed by 6 bases and J by 10 bases, leaving 12 bases between them. The CDR3 totals 12 residues. In germline, CDR1 is MDHEN, CDR2 SYDVKM. CDR3 nucleotide sequence: TGTGCCAGCAGATCGGGGGGTGGAAAACTGTTTTTT. Amino acids: CASRSGGGKLFF.

This clonotype has a count of ten or more. The chain uses TRBV6-6 and TRBJ1-1, with D maybe TRBD1 (6 bases). The CDR3 totals 14 residues. V dropped 0 bases and J dropped 8 bases, with 13 bases sitting between them. CDR1 and CDR2 (germline): MNHNY, SVGAGI (reference sequence). The CDR3 DNA is TGTGCCAGCAGTTACTCCGGCCCGGGACAAGAAGCTTTCTTT. Encoded protein: CASSYSGPGQEAFF.

This clonotype was counted ten times or more. V gene TRBV19 combines with J gene TRBJ2-7; a weak D match, TRBD1 (5 bases). CDR3 length: 14 amino acids. The V gene's germline CDR1 is LNHDA and CDR2 SQIVND (reference sequence). V lost 3 bases and J 5 bases, leaving 14 bases between the germline ends. The CDR3 region is CASSIQGRSNEQYF. In DNA form, the CDR3 reads TGTGCCAGTAGTATCCAGGGTCGTTCCAACGAGCAGTACTTC.

This clonotype has at least ten counts. This rearrangement joins TRBV6-6 to TRBJ2-3, with D perhaps TRBD1 (7 bases). The CDR3 covers 18 residues. V lost 8 bases to trimming and J lost 1 base, with 25 bases between them. The germline gives CDR1 MNHNY, CDR2 SVGAGI (reference sequence). CDR3 residues: CASPPRAGGWSGTDTQYF. The CDR3 DNA reads as TGTGCCAGCCCCCCGAGGGCAGGGGGGTGGAGTGGCACAGATACGCAGTATTTT.

This clonotype was observed at least ten times. The V call is TRBV28, the J call TRBJ2-1; D is uncertain. Germline lookup yields CDR1 MDHEN and CDR2 SYDVKM. The CDR3 is 11 amino acids. V gave up 5 bases and J gave up 8 bases, with 7 bases separating them. The CDR3 reads CASSHLHEQFF. CDR3 sequence (DNA): TGTGCCAGCAGTCATTTACATGAGCAGTTCTTC.

V and J are TRBV28 and TRBJ1-1, with 7 bases fitting TRBD1. The CDR3 has 13 amino acids. Germline CDR1 is MDHEN and CDR2 is SYDVKM. The ends lost 4 bases at V and 11 bases at J; junction bases unmatched: 10. CDR3 nucleotides: TGTGCCAGCAGTTCCGACAGGGCTCTAGGGGCTTTCTTT. This encodes CASSSDRALGAFF.

This clonotype was seen repeatedly, ten times or more. The rearrangement joins TRBV28 to TRBJ2-3, with 7 bases matching TRBD2. Germline V gives CDR1 MDHEN, CDR2 SYDVKM. Trimming at V came to 4 bases and at J to 2 bases, leaving 15 bases not matched to a gene. This CDR3 has 18 residues. CDR3 amino acids: CASSSRTRRGTVTDTQYF. DNA for the CDR3: TGTGCCAGCAGTTCGCGGACTAGAAGGGGCACGGTCACAGATACGCAGTATTTT.

There are many counts of this clonotype. The rearrangement links TRBV7-9 to TRBJ2-2, with TRBD2 as a possible D gene (8 bases). With 2 bases removed from V and 4 bases from J, the gap between germline ends came to 20 bases. The germline CDR1 and CDR2 sequences are SEHNR and FQNEAQ (reference sequence). The length of the CDR3 is 18 residues. CDR3 in amino acids: CASSLYGRGGQITGELFF. The CDR3 coding sequence is TGTGCCAGCAGCTTATACGGCCGGGGGGGACAGATCACCGGGGAGCTGTTTTTT.

By sample fraction, this clonotype is medium-sized. The chain combines TRBV7-2 with TRBJ2-5; 15 bases line up with TRBD2. Trimming cost V 5 bases and J 4 bases; bases outside gene matches: 11. Germline V lookup: CDR1 SGHTA, CDR2 FQGNSA. The CDR3 loop spans 18 amino acids. CDR3 region: CASSKGTSGRRLGETQYF. CDR3 DNA sequence: TGTGCCAGCAGCAAAGGGACTAGCGGGAGGAGGCTGGGAGAGACCCAGTACTTC.

This clonotype came up many times. The rearrangement uses TRBV12-3 or TRBV12-4 and TRBJ2-1; 8 bases are a match to TRBD2. The trim removed 3 bases at V and 8 bases at J, leaving 9 bases unmatched. The CDR3 covers 15 residues. CDR3 nucleotides: TGTGCCAGCAGTTTGGAAGGCGGGGGGTGGGATGAGCAGTTCTTC. Protein product: CASSLEGGGWDEQFF.

This clonotype has ten or more counts. One junction end does not reproduce the germline sequence, and a read error may be involved. The gene calls are TRBV7-7 and TRBJ2-2, with D possibly being TRBD1 or TRBD2 (6 bases each). Germline CDR1 is SSHAT and CDR2 is FNYEAQ (reference sequence). The CDR3 spans 17 residues. The CDR3 loop reads CASSPVGGRTITGELFF. CDR3 nucleotide sequence: TGTGCTAGCAGCCCCGTGGGGGGCAGGACGATAACCGGGGAGCTGTTTTTT.

Regarding this clonotype: With a much larger clone just one base away, this may be a read error. The CDR3 sequence: CSARSPPHRAPYEQYF. The CDR3 bases are TGCAGTGCTAGATCGCCTCCGCATCGGGCCCCCTACGAGCAGTACTTC. J is TRBJ2-7 and V is TRBV20-1; D is unclear. The CDR3 contains 16 residues. The V and J ends lost 2 bases and 2 bases respectively, with 19 bases between them. Germline CDR1 and CDR2: DFQATT and SNEGSKA (reference sequence).